These 19 T cell receptor beta chains originate from one sample sequenced in a study of blood T cell repertoires in COVID-19. TCRdb's copy holds only in-frame clones and misses some; the assay was immunoSEQ multiplex PCR. Among about half a million clones listed, roughly 85% were seen once. The specimen sequenced was peripheral blood. These receptors were collected from a human donor in a cohort sampled during active COVID-19.

Here the CDR3 DNA reads TGTGCCAGCAGCTGGGACAGTTCTTTTTACAATGAGCAGTTCTTC. Amino acid sequence: CASSWDSSFYNEQFF. The rearrangement uses TRBV6-4 and TRBJ2-1; 7 bases agree with TRBD1. CDR1 and CDR2 from the germline V gene are MRHNA and SNTAGT. This CDR3 has 15 residues. J was trimmed by 4 bases and V by 6 bases; bases with no gene match: 9.

The chain couples TRBV24-1 to TRBJ2-5, with a tentative D call TRBD1 (6 bases). V lost 0 bases, J lost 4 bases, and 11 bases lay in between. CDR3 length equals 15 residues. The germline V gene encodes CDR1 KGHDR and CDR2 SFDVKD. The CDR3 sequence is CATSDLPGAGETQYF. CDR3 in DNA: TGTGCCACCAGTGATTTGCCAGGGGCGGGAGAGACCCAGTACTTC.

This clone was recorded only once. The J gene is TRBJ2-7, the V gene TRBV5-4, with D possibly TRBD2 on 5 matching bases. This CDR3 is 14 amino acids long. Germline assignment: CDR1 SGHNT and CDR2 YYREEE (reference sequence). The germline V and J ends were trimmed by 4 bases and 0 bases, with 11 bases remaining between them. The CDR3, as DNA: TGTGCCAGCAGCCTGGACTTGAACTCCTACGAGCAGTACTTC. It specifies CASSLDLNSYEQYF.

This rearrangement joins TRBV19 to TRBJ2-5, with D unclear. This CDR3 is 14 amino acids long. Germline V lookup: CDR1 LNHDA, CDR2 SQIVND (reference sequence). V lost 4 bases and J lost 0, with 9 bases in between. The CDR3 loop is CASSRKQDQETQYF. CDR3 nucleotides: TGTGCCAGTAGTAGAAAACAAGACCAAGAGACCCAGTACTTC.

V is TRBV10-2 and J is TRBJ2-7; possibly TRBD2 for D (7 bases). The V gene's germline CDR1 is WSHSY and CDR2 SAAADI. The CDR3 runs 15 residues. V shed 7 bases and J shed 3 bases, with 19 bases lying between them. The CDR3 loop is CASTPGGRLFYEQYF. In DNA, the CDR3 is TGCGCCAGCACTCCCGGGGGGCGACTTTTCTACGAGCAGTACTTC.

The chain recombines TRBV24-1 with TRBJ1-5, with D unresolved. Germline lookup yields CDR1 KGHDR and CDR2 SFDVKD. The CDR3 runs to 14 residues. V lost 6 bases to trimming and J lost 1 base, with 9 bases between them. The CDR3 here is CATSSQSSNQPQHF. For the CDR3, the DNA is TGTGCCACCAGTTCACAGAGCAGCAATCAGCCCCAGCATTTT.

This chain joins TRBV18 and TRBJ2-3; D may be TRBD1 (5 bases). The CDR3 length is 13 residues. Trimming pared 0 bases from V and 11 bases from J, leaving 12 bases between. The germline gives CDR1 KGHSH, CDR2 LQKENI. The CDR3 sequence is CASSPPPDTGQYF. DNA for the CDR3: TGTGCCAGCTCACCACCCCCGGACACAGGGCAGTATTTT.

The rearrangement links TRBV6-2 or TRBV6-3 to TRBJ2-2, with 15 bases aligning to TRBD2. Germline V CDR1 and CDR2: MNHEY, SVGEGT. V trimming: 6 bases; J trimming: 6 bases; junction bases outside the gene matches: 2. The CDR3 is 15 amino acids. Here the CDR3 DNA reads TGTGCCAGCAGCGGACTAGCGGGAGGGCCCGGGGAGCTGTTTTTT. Protein product: CASSGLAGGPGELFF.

This clone turned up a few times. J is TRBJ2-1 and V is TRBV10-1; 8 bases map to TRBD2. Germline-derived CDR1 and CDR2 are WNHNN and SYGVQD (reference sequence). Germline trimming cut 4 bases from V and 0 bases from J; bases unmatched to any gene: 2. The CDR3 consists of 15 residues. CDR3 residues: CASSGSGSSYNEQFF. The CDR3 DNA follows: TGCGCCAGCAGTGGAAGCGGGAGCTCCTACAATGAGCAGTTCTTC.

The gene calls are TRBV5-1 and TRBJ1-6, with D possibly being TRBD1 (5 bases). The CDR3 is made up of 19 amino acids. Germline V gives CDR1 SGHRS, CDR2 YFSETQ. Between the trimmed V and J ends, which lost 0 bases and 0 bases, there was a span of 16 bases. CDR3 loop: CASSLAYGTDSSYNSPLHF. In nucleotides, the CDR3 is TGCGCCAGCAGCTTGGCCTACGGGACTGACAGCTCCTATAATTCACCCCTCCACTTT.

V usage is TRBV6-5 and J usage is TRBJ2-2, with a tentative D call TRBD1 (7 bases). Trimming removed 6 bases from V and 5 bases from J, with 16 bases in between. Germline V lookup: CDR1 MNHEY, CDR2 SVGAGI. This CDR3 spans 15 amino acids. CDR3 region: CASRDRTMTTGELFF. In nucleotides, the CDR3 is TGTGCCAGCAGGGACAGGACTATGACAACCGGGGAGCTGTTTTTT.

This chain connects TRBV6-5 to TRBJ1-4; 9 bases match TRBD1. Germline V CDR1 and CDR2: MNHEY, SVGAGI. CDR3 size: 14 residues. V gave up 6 bases and J gave up 8 bases; unmatched junction bases: 7. CDR3 amino acids: CASRDRGSREKLFF. In DNA, the CDR3 is TGTGCCAGCAGAGACAGGGGGTCAAGGGAAAAACTGTTTTTT.

This chain joins TRBV5-1 and TRBJ2-1, with TRBD2 identical over 9 bases. This CDR3 contains 17 residues. Germline values: CDR1 SGHRS, CDR2 YFSETQ. V was pared by 0 bases and J by 14 bases, with 18 bases of the junction left unmatched. CDR3 sequence reads: CASSLVPGGREGLHEFF. The CDR3 DNA reads TGCGCCAGCAGCTTGGTCCCAGGGGGGCGGGAGGGCCTTCACGAGTTCTTC.

The gene calls are TRBV5-1 and TRBJ1-3; 7 positions agree with TRBD1. V shed 0 bases and J 7 bases; nucleotides not matched to a gene: 7. In germline, CDR1 is SGHRS, CDR2 YFSETQ. CDR3 length: 15 residues. CDR3 in DNA: TGCGCCAGCAGCTTGGCAGGACAGGTCATGAACACCATATATTTT. Translation: CASSLAGQVMNTIYF.

The rearrangement joins TRBV11-2 to TRBJ2-1, with D possibly being TRBD2 (6 bases). The CDR3 length is 15 residues. Germline V gene lookup returns CDR1 SGHAT and CDR2 FQNNGV. Trimming pared 5 bases from V and 4 bases from J, leaving 15 bases between. The CDR3 nucleotides read TGTGCCAGCAGCCCCCCGGCGGGGCGGTACAATGAGCAGTTCTTC. Amino acids: CASSPPAGRYNEQFF.

The chain uses TRBV18 and TRBJ2-7; tentative D call: TRBD1 (6 bases). V lost 2 bases to trimming and J lost 4 bases, with 15 bases between them. Per the germline V gene, CDR1 is KGHSH and CDR2 is LQKENI. The CDR3 extends over 15 amino acids. The CDR3 protein is CASSPNGQRQYEQYF. The CDR3 nucleotides are TGTGCCAGCTCACCAAATGGACAGCGGCAATACGAGCAGTACTTC.

The gene calls are TRBV6-6 and TRBJ1-5; no definite D call. The CDR3 has 16 amino acids. Germline V CDR1 and CDR2: MNHNY, SVGAGI (reference sequence). V dropped 2 bases and J dropped 0 bases, with 11 bases sitting between them. Here the CDR3 reads CASSYNGDRSNQPQHF. The CDR3, as DNA: TGTGCCAGCAGTTACAACGGGGATCGTAGCAATCAGCCCCAGCATTTT.

The gene calls are TRBV11-2 and TRBJ2-7; tentatively, D is TRBD1 (6 bases). V lost 4 bases to trimming and J lost 3 bases, with 16 bases between them. Germline loops: CDR1 SGHAT, CDR2 FQNNGV. This CDR3 has 15 residues. CDR3 coding DNA: TGTGCCAGCAGCTCCTGGGACATGCTATACTACGAGCAGTACTTC. Translating gives CASSSWDMLYYEQYF.

This chain joins TRBV7-2 and TRBJ2-5, with TRBD2 matching over 7 bases. The CDR3 is made up of 16 amino acids. Germline-derived CDR1 and CDR2 are SGHTA and FQGNSA. The J segment lost 3 bases and the V segment lost 2 bases, leaving 9 bases of the junction unmatched. The CDR3 reads CASSLIRVGGEETQYF. CDR3 bases: TGTGCCAGCAGCTTAATAAGGGTGGGAGGGGAAGAGACCCAGTACTTC. Complete variable domain (other parts from reference TRBV7-2 and TRBJ2-5): GAGVSQSPSNKVTEKGKDVELRCDPISGHTALYWYRQSLGQGLEFLIYFQGNSAPDKSGLPSDRFSAERTGGSVSTLTIQRTQQEDSAVYLCASSLIRVGGEETQYFGPGTRLLVL.